This T cell receptor beta chain derives from a study of cytomegalovirus exposure and HLA in healthy donors. In its sample, this clone was seen a few times. What it binds is not known. CDR1 and CDR2 from the germline V gene are LNHNV and YYDKDF (reference sequence). The CDR3 contains 14 residues. The V end lost 3 bases, the J end lost 4 bases, and 10 bases lay between the germline ends. The PCR was carried out with 60 Vbeta primers and 13 Jbeta primers. Profiling relied on immunoSEQ multiplex PCR, and the TCRdb table lists in-frame clones only, not all of them. The sample yields roughly 120,000 clones, roughly 62% seen once. Study-level results: In an earlier analysis, in 540 or so donors, most V segments appeared productive either ~87% or ~30% of the time.

Sequences were obtained from PBMCs. This rearrangement joins TRBV15 to TRBJ2-1; TRBD1 is a possible D gene (5 bases). This clonotype was obtained from a man younger than 45 in good health and CMV-seropositive. As DNA, the CDR3 is TGTGCCACCAGCAGTCAAGGGGTGTACAATGAGCAGTTCTTC. Its translation is CATSSQGVYNEQFF.